The 15 T cell receptor beta chains reported below all come from one sample, sequenced in a study of identical twins. TCRdb re-analysed the 5' RACE reads in MiXCR, keeping a single row per CDR3 protein. The sample lists around 550,000 distinct CDR3 sequences; roughly 15% were seen once. This same sample was also part of a study on yellow fever vaccine responses in identical twins.

The sequenced sample consisted of CD4+ T cells sorted from blood. Source of these receptors: a young woman in good health.

This clonotype turned up a few times. The chain's CDR3 is CASSGGLAGTDTQYF. The CDR3 nucleotides are TGTGCCAGCAGCGGAGGGCTAGCGGGCACAGATACGCAGTATTTT. The genes are TRBV6-1 and TRBJ2-3; 7 nucleotides align to TRBD2. Germline V gene data show CDR1 as MNHNS and CDR2 as SASEGT. With V trimmed by 6 bases and J by 1 base, 7 bases remained unmatched. The CDR3 runs to 15 residues.

The chain links TRBV6-2 or TRBV6-3 to TRBJ2-2; no clear D. Per the germline V gene, CDR1 is MNHEY and CDR2 is SVGEGT. This CDR3 is 15 amino acids long. V lost 7 bases and J lost 4, with 16 bases in between. CDR3 sequence: CASKNRAAVTGELFF. The CDR3 coding sequence is TGTGCCAGCAAAAATAGGGCTGCGGTCACCGGGGAGCTGTTTTTT.

This clonotype was observed a few times. The chain is built from TRBV5-6 and TRBJ1-1; TRBD1 is a possible D gene (6 bases). The CDR3 covers 15 residues. The germline V gene has CDR1 SGHDT and CDR2 YYEEEE. The V end lost 1 base, the J end lost 6 bases, and 16 bases lay between the germline ends. CDR3 sequence: CASSLRGRGFAEAFF. In DNA form, the CDR3 reads TGTGCCAGCAGCTTGAGGGGCAGGGGCTTCGCTGAAGCTTTCTTT.

The CDR3 here is CASTVRGGASSYNEQFF. In DNA form, the CDR3 reads TGTGCCAGCACCGTAAGGGGGGGGGCAAGCTCCTACAATGAGCAGTTCTTC. The chain has TRBV28 and TRBJ2-1, with a tentative D call TRBD2 (7 bases). Germline V lookup: CDR1 MDHEN, CDR2 SYDVKM. There are 17 residues in the CDR3. Trimming pared 7 bases from V and 0 bases from J, leaving 19 bases between.

This clonotype was counted at least ten times. The CDR3 DNA reads as TGTGCCAGCAGTCCCATAGCGGGGGGGGACAAAAACATTCAGTACTTC. It translates to CASSPIAGGDKNIQYF. This sequence joins TRBV12-3 or TRBV12-4 and TRBJ2-4, with 11 nucleotides matching TRBD2. The CDR3 has 16 amino acids. J gave up 3 bases and V 5 bases, and 6 bases lay outside the gene matches.

This chain uses TRBV28 with TRBJ2-3, with 8 bases that match TRBD1. The CDR3 has 17 residues. With V trimmed by 5 bases and J by 0 bases, 10 bases remained unmatched. CDR1 is MDHEN and CDR2 is SYDVKM in the germline V gene. The CDR3 sequence: CASSPGTGSTSTDTQYF. CDR3 bases: TGTGCCAGCAGTCCCGGGACAGGCAGTACTAGCACAGATACGCAGTATTTT.

This clonotype was found a few times. The J gene is TRBJ1-5, the V gene TRBV20-1; D may be TRBD1 (5 bases). This CDR3 has 15 amino acids. V was cut by 3 bases and J by 4 bases, with 16 bases left in between. Germline V gene lookup returns CDR1 DFQATT and CDR2 SNEGSKA (reference sequence). Written as DNA, the CDR3 is TGCAGTGCTAGGGACCCGACAGCCCTAAATCAGCCCCAGCATTTT. Translation: CSARDPTALNQPQHF.

This clonotype showed up just a few times. The chain is built from TRBV18 and TRBJ2-7, with 8 positions matching TRBD1. The CDR3 has 13 amino acids. V was clipped by 3 bases and J by 2 bases; unmatched bases: 0. Germline V gene sequence: CDR1 KGHSH, CDR2 LQKENI. CDR3 nucleotide sequence: TGTGCCAGCTCACCGACAGGGGCCTACGAGCAGTACGTC. This translates into CASSPTGAYEQYV.

To note about this clonotype: At one boundary the junction diverges from the germline segment, which might be a read error. The CDR3 bases are TGCAGTGCGAGAGCGCGTTGGGCGGAGACCCAGTACTTC. Translating gives CSARARWAETQYF. The chain combines TRBV20-1 with TRBJ2-5, with no clear D. In germline, CDR1 is DFQATT, CDR2 SNEGSKA (reference sequence). The CDR3 runs to 13 residues.

This clonotype occurred a few times. V is TRBV2 and J is TRBJ1-6; a weak D match, TRBD1 (5 bases). There are 14 residues in the CDR3. With 6 bases removed from V and 7 bases from J, the gap between germline ends came to 13 bases. Germline CDR1 and CDR2: SNHLY and FYNNEI. CDR3 amino acids: CASRAGYMNSPLHF. CDR3 sequence (DNA): TGTGCCAGCAGGGCAGGGTACATGAATTCACCCCTCCACTTT.

Only a few counts were recorded for this clonotype. The genes are TRBV4-1 and TRBJ2-1, with 9 bases matching TRBD2. V was pared by 0 bases and J by 4 bases, with 4 bases of the junction left unmatched. The CDR3 has 16 amino acids. CDR1 and CDR2 from the germline V gene are MGHRA and YSYEKL. Written as DNA, the CDR3 is TGCGCCAGCAGCCAAGACGGTAGCGGGGGATACAATGAGCAGTTCTTC. Residues: CASSQDGSGGYNEQFF.

The J gene is TRBJ2-5, the V gene TRBV5-1; tentatively, D is TRBD2 (5 bases). This CDR3 has 14 residues. CDR1 and CDR2 from the germline V gene are SGHRS and YFSETQ. Trimming removed 0 bases at V and 2 bases at J, with 8 bases between. CDR3 amino acids: CASSLGSGQETQYF. The CDR3 DNA reads TGCGCCAGCAGCTTGGGCAGCGGACAAGAGACCCAGTACTTC.

This clonotype appeared many times. J is TRBJ2-3 and V is TRBV20-1; 9 bases are a match to TRBD2. Unmatched junction bases numbered 5, after V lost 5 bases and J lost 2 bases. The CDR3 spans 14 residues. CDR1 is DFQATT, CDR2 SNEGSKA, per germline (reference sequence). DNA for the CDR3: TGCAGTGCTGCGAGCGGGGGGAACACAGATACGCAGTATTTT. Encoded protein: CSAASGGNTDTQYF.

This clonotype has a handful of counts. J is TRBJ2-3 and V is TRBV11-2; D gene ambiguous. V lost 5 bases, J lost 5 bases, and 11 bases lay in between. CDR1 and CDR2 (germline): SGHAT, FQNNGV. The CDR3 spans 13 residues. This CDR3 reads CASSTDVGDTQYF. CDR3 coding DNA: TGTGCCAGCAGCACGGACGTAGGAGATACGCAGTATTTT.

There are many counts of this clonotype. V is TRBV13 and J is TRBJ2-7; 7 nucleotides agree with TRBD2. There are 11 residues in the CDR3. Germline CDR1 reads PRHDT; CDR2 reads FYEKMQ (reference sequence). The V gene end was trimmed by 5 bases and the J gene end by 6 bases; junction bases not matched to a gene: 1. The CDR3 region is CASSRTSEQYF. The CDR3 nucleotides are TGTGCCAGCAGCCGGACTAGCGAGCAGTACTTC. The full variable domain, in which reference TRBV13 and TRBJ2-7 provide the parts outside the CDR3, is AAGVIQSPRHLIKEKRETATLKCYPIPRHDTVYWYQQGPGQDPQFLISFYEKMQSDKGSIPDRFSAQQFSDYHSELNMSSLELGDSALYFCASSRTSEQYFGPGTRLTVT.